The present T cell receptor beta chain was sequenced within a study of vaccination effects on CD4 cells after COVID-19. Of note for this clone: Its target is not known.

Prior to sequencing, the ViraFEST assay stimulated PBMC with viral peptide pools, which expanded the antigen-specific CD4+ T cells. When roughly eleven days of culture had elapsed, CD4+ T cells were isolated. Sometime from March through December 2020, the person acquired a SARS-CoV-2 infection that PCR confirmed. About 2.1 million PBMC were placed in each well, which was supplemented with 10 IU/ml IL-2 and approximately 10 ug/ml peptides. Cells had half their medium changed to IL-2 medium on days 3 and 7. The germline V gene encodes CDR1 LGHDT and CDR2 YNNKEL (reference sequence). This CDR3 has 13 residues. Trimming left V 3 bases short and J 2 bases short, with 8 bases between. Sequencing was performed with immunoSEQ multiplex PCR; in TCRdb, only in-frame clones are kept and a portion is missing. Among around 30,000 clones listed, approximately 69% were seen once.

The sample here was CD4+ T cells from PBMCs cultured with SARS-CoV-2 spike peptides, taken before COVID-19 vaccination. The source is a human donor who had a prior SARS-CoV-2 infection. This chain links TRBV3-1 (or the pseudogene TRBV3-2) with TRBJ2-7; no definite D call. CDR3 DNA: TGTGCCAGCAGCCAGACGATCACCTACGAGCAGTACTTC. Protein: CASSQTITYEQYF.